Listed below are T cell receptor beta chains from one sample, sequenced in a study of shared clonotypes between healthy human individuals. The data were produced by immunoSEQ multiplex PCR, yet TCRdb's version contains in-frame clones alone and is incomplete. The sample shows 2 million to 2.5 million clones, roughly 96% of them seen only once. The sequencing sample was made of naive CD4+ T cells sorted from blood. The receptors stem from a man aged 18 to 30 in good health. Both conserved end residues are trimmed from each CDR3.

len | j_gene | v_gene | CDR3aa
14 | TRBJ1-6 | TRBV5-4 | ASQATTGGWNSPLH
11 | TRBJ2-5 | TRBV18 | ASSPPGWETQY
12 | TRBJ1-5 | TRBV30 | AWSRQGGNQPQH
9 | TRBJ2-7 | TRBV11-2 | ASSLSWWEY
12 | TRBJ1-5 | TRBV7-9 | ASSFSESNQPQH
11 | TRBJ2-2 | TRBV4-3 | ASSQDFFGELF
12 | TRBJ1-2 | TRBV2 | ASSVQGAPNGYT
12 | TRBJ2-2 | TRBV7-9 | ASSVSGGTGELF
9 | TRBJ2-5 | TRBV6-6 | ASSPRETQY
13 | TRBJ2-7 | TRBV5-4 | ASSQVGNSGYEQY
14 | TRBJ1-4 | TRBV7-6 | ASSSQGGKFSEKLF
12 | TRBJ1-1 | TRBV5-1 | ASSPGTGGPEAF
11 | TRBJ2-5 | TRBV7-7 | ASSTWSSETQY
13 | TRBJ2-1 | TRBV4-3 | ASSQDVNSYNEQF
13 | TRBJ2-7 | TRBV10-3 | AISESLAGEHEQY
11 | TRBJ2-4 | TRBV27 | ASSLDGDNIQY
12 | TRBJ1-2 | TRBV5-1 | ASSHTGIGYGYT
14 | TRBJ2-4 | TRBV5-1 | ASSLDAAGAKNIQY
14 | TRBJ1-5 | TRBV4-2 | ASSQDLQGALQPQH
12 | TRBJ2-3 | TRBV19 | ASSKGGITDTQY
14 | TRBJ1-6 | TRBV7-3 | ASSLTGTTGDSPLH
13 | TRBJ1-2 | TRBV19 | ASSMVGARNYGYT
13 | TRBJ2-1 | TRBV7-2 | ASSEDRGSYNEQF
14 | TRBJ2-1 | TRBV21-1 | ASSRGTLSSYNEQF
13 | TRBJ1-6 | TRBV4-3 | ASSQGTQPNSPLH
13 | TRBJ1-1 | TRBV30 | AWSVVVPMNTEAF
12 | TRBJ2-7 | TRBV28 | ASSYQGLRDEQY
12 | TRBJ2-7 | TRBV4-3 | ASSQVASSYEQY
15 | TRBJ1-5 | TRBV11-3 | ASSLDRDRDSNQPQH
11 | TRBJ2-5 | TRBV5-1 | ASSSTGQETQY
11 | TRBJ1-1 | TRBV6-5 | ASLGTANTEAF
11 | TRBJ2-1 | TRBV13 | ASSLTVGVQEV
10 | TRBJ1-1 | TRBV30 | AWDRENTEAF
14 | TRBJ2-2 | TRBV27 | ASRAGQGINTGELF
13 | TRBJ2-3 | TRBV6-5 | ASSYLGRQADTQY
11 | TRBJ1-6 | TRBV14 | ASSFTYNSPLH
16 | TRBJ1-4 | TRBV5-1 | ASSLAPITGGGDGKLF
12 | TRBJ2-7 | TRBV5-4 | ASSRAGERYEQY
14 | TRBJ1-1 | TRBV7-8 | ASSPRTGGLNTEAF
12 | TRBJ1-2 | TRBV4-1 | ASSSGVPSYGYT
14 | TRBJ2-1 | TRBV27 | ASSFSRPSSYNEQF
15 | TRBJ1-6 | TRBV30 | AWRRTRGFQTNSPLH